Shown below are 20 T cell receptor beta chains from a single sample sequenced in a study of T cells in Graves' hyperthyroidism and ophthalmopathy. Amplification yielded TCR beta CDR3 regions, with RNA transcripts as the source. In the first-round RT-PCR of the TCR CDR3, the HTBI primer set was used. Via MiXCR, TCRdb re-called the multiplex PCR reads, giving one row per CDR3 protein. The sample has around 200,000 distinct CDR3 sequences, 18% seen once. The sample consisted of blood. Receptors originate from a man between 35 and 55 years old with Graves' hyperthyroidism.

The genes are TRBV10-3 and TRBJ2-7, with TRBD2 identical over 8 bases. This CDR3 is built from 14 residues. Germline-derived CDR1 and CDR2 are ENHRY and SYGVKD. V was pared by 4 bases and J by 2 bases, with 4 bases of the junction left unmatched. The CDR3 reads CAISAGGEAYEQYF. The CDR3 nucleotides read TGTGCCATCAGTGCCGGGGGGGAGGCCTACGAGCAGTACTTC.

The J gene is TRBJ1-6, the V gene TRBV19, with TRBD1 identical over 7 bases. Germline values: CDR1 LNHDA, CDR2 SQIVND (reference sequence). The CDR3 consists of 16 residues. J gave up 7 bases and V 5 bases, and 11 bases lay outside the gene matches. Here the CDR3 DNA reads TGTGCCAGTAGTGTTACGACCCGGGACAGCAATTCACCCCTCCACTTT. This encodes CASSVTTRDSNSPLHF.

This clonotype has a handful of counts. The chain carries TRBV6-2 or TRBV6-3 and TRBJ2-2; 8 bases agree with TRBD2. Germline V gives CDR1 MNHEY, CDR2 SVGEGT. The CDR3 has 16 amino acids. Trimming took 5 bases from V and 1 from J; bases not matched to a gene: 6. DNA of the CDR3: TGTGCCAGCAGTCCCATAGCGGGGCGGAACACCGGGGAGCTGTTTTTT. Its translation: CASSPIAGRNTGELFF.

This clonotype was recorded at least ten times. The V call is TRBV7-9, the J call TRBJ2-1, with D unclear. V dropped 7 bases and J dropped 5 bases, with 15 bases sitting between them. Germline V gives CDR1 SEHNR, CDR2 FQNEAQ (reference sequence). The CDR3 runs to 14 residues. The CDR3 DNA follows: TGTGCCAGCACCGAGAGGCCGACTGACAATGAGCAGTTCTTC. It specifies CASTERPTDNEQFF.

The chain links TRBV6-1 to TRBJ2-7, with D perhaps matching TRBD1 (5 bases). Germline V gene data show CDR1 as MNHNS and CDR2 as SASEGT. The CDR3 spans 11 residues. V lost 8 bases and J 3 bases, leaving 8 bases between the germline ends. DNA of the CDR3: TGTGCCAGCCGACAGTACTACGAGCAGTACTTC. It translates to CASRQYYEQYF.

This clonotype was recorded a few times. The chain combines TRBV2 with TRBJ2-3; 8 nucleotides line up with TRBD2. J gave up 5 bases and V 4 bases, and 2 bases lay outside the gene matches. Germline loops: CDR1 SNHLY, CDR2 FYNNEI. The CDR3 length is 13 residues. The CDR3 sequence is CASSAGGQDTQYF. CDR3 bases: TGTGCCAGCAGTGCGGGGGGGCAAGATACGCAGTATTTT.

This chain links TRBV18 with TRBJ1-5; 9 bases are a match to TRBD1. Germline V CDR1 and CDR2: KGHSH, LQKENI. The trim removed 4 bases at V and 7 bases at J, leaving 5 bases unmatched. The CDR3 has 14 residues. CDR3 sequence: CASSQTGGGQPQHF. CDR3 coding DNA: TGTGCCAGCTCACAGACAGGGGGTGGACAGCCCCAGCATTTT.

The J gene is TRBJ2-5, the V gene TRBV24-1; D unclear. Germline CDR1 is KGHDR and CDR2 is SFDVKD. There are 12 residues in the CDR3. Deletions cut 9 bases from V and 2 bases from J, with 9 bases between. The CDR3 spells CATLWEQETQYF. CDR3 in DNA: TGTGCCACCCTTTGGGAACAAGAGACCCAGTACTTC.

The chain recombines TRBV9 with TRBJ1-6, with unresolved D. The CDR3 is made up of 14 amino acids. Deletions cut 0 bases from V and 10 bases from J, with 11 bases between. From germline, CDR1 is SGDLS and CDR2 YYNGEE. The CDR3 coding sequence is TGTGCCAGCAGCGTAGAGTCGGCCGGGTCACCCCTCCACTTT. Amino acid sequence: CASSVESAGSPLHF.

The sample holds many counts of this clonotype. The chain links TRBV20-1 to TRBJ2-7; D may correspond to TRBD1 or TRBD2 (5 bases each). This CDR3 is built from 13 residues. Germline CDR1 is DFQATT and CDR2 is SNEGSKA (reference sequence). The germline V and J ends were trimmed by 5 bases and 4 bases, with 15 bases remaining between them. The CDR3 DNA reads as TGCAGTGCTCGGGACCGTGGGTTTTACGAGCAGTACTTC. Amino acids: CSARDRGFYEQYF.

This clonotype was recorded at least ten times. V and J are TRBV30 and TRBJ2-7; tentatively, D is TRBD1 (5 bases). The CDR3 is 13 amino acids. Germline assignment: CDR1 GTSNPN and CDR2 SVGIG (reference sequence). The V end lost 5 bases, the J end lost 3 bases, and 14 bases lay between the germline ends. In DNA, the CDR3 is TGTGCCTGGGCCTTGACAGCTTACTACGAGCAGTACTTC. Its protein is CAWALTAYYEQYF. The whole variable domain, remainder taken from reference TRBV30 and TRBJ2-7, is SQTIHQWPATLVQPVGSPLSLECTVEGTSNPNLYWYRQAAGRGLQLLFYSVGIGQISSEVPQNLSASRPQDRQFILSSKKLLLSDSGFYLCAWALTAYYEQYFGPGTRLTVT.

The chain joins TRBV20-1 to TRBJ2-1; 7 bases are a match to TRBD2. Unmatched junction bases numbered 14, after V lost 0 bases and J lost 0 bases. The CDR3 is 19 residues long. Germline-derived CDR1 and CDR2 are DFQATT and SNEGSKA (reference sequence). CDR3 sequence reads: CSARDRVGGIHGSYNEQFF. CDR3 bases: TGCAGTGCTAGAGATCGGGTGGGGGGGATTCACGGCTCCTACAATGAGCAGTTCTTC.

In its sample, this clonotype was seen many times. This chain uses TRBV30 with TRBJ1-5; D perhaps matches TRBD1 (6 bases). The CDR3 totals 14 residues. CDR1 and CDR2 from the germline V gene are GTSNPN and SVGIG (reference sequence). Trimming stripped 8 bases from V and 0 bases from J, with 14 bases between. CDR3 sequence: CAHTEGGSNQPQHF. DNA for the CDR3: TGTGCCCATACGGAAGGGGGTAGCAATCAGCCCCAGCATTTT.

A remark on this clonotype: A much bigger clone sits one base away, suggesting this may be a read error. J is TRBJ2-7 and V is TRBV2; D uncertain. Germline V gives CDR1 SNHLY, CDR2 FYNNEI. The CDR3 consists of 14 residues. The V end lost 4 bases, the J end lost 2 bases, and 12 bases lay between the germline ends. As DNA, the CDR3 is TGTGCCAGCAGTGCGAGACTGGTCCCCTACGAGCAGTACTTC. This sequence encodes CASSARLVPYEQYF.

This clonotype was seen repeatedly, ten times or more. Here the CDR3 reads CASSLGTLDTQYF. The CDR3 DNA sequence: TGTGCCAGCAGCTTAGGGACCCTTGATACGCAGTATTTT. The chain couples TRBV7-9 to TRBJ2-3; D is unresolved. Trimming took 1 base from V and 6 from J, leaving 8 bases between them. CDR1 is SEHNR and CDR2 is FQNEAQ in the germline V gene (reference sequence). This CDR3 spans 13 amino acids.

The chain is built from TRBV7-2 and TRBJ2-3, with TRBD1 matching over 7 bases. V lost 4 bases, J lost 5 bases, and 6 bases stayed unmatched. CDR1 and CDR2 (germline): SGHTA, FQGNSA. The CDR3 length is 14 residues. In nucleotides, the CDR3 is TGTGCCAGCAGCTCGGACAGGTGGGAAGATACGCAGTATTTT. As protein: CASSSDRWEDTQYF.

V usage is TRBV6-1 and J usage is TRBJ2-1; tentatively, D is TRBD2 (7 bases). The CDR3 is 12 amino acids. Trimming shortened V by 5 bases and J by 9 bases, and 11 bases separated the two germline ends. The V gene's germline CDR1 is MNHNS and CDR2 SASEGT. CDR3 protein: CASSNRGGEQFF. In DNA, the CDR3 is TGTGCCAGCAGTAATAGGGGGGGTGAGCAGTTCTTC.

This clonotype came up a few times. The CDR3 sequence: CASSPESGGGNQPQHF. The CDR3 bases are TGTGCCAGCTCACCTGAATCTGGGGGCGGAAATCAGCCCCAGCATTTT. The chain recombines TRBV18 with TRBJ1-5; D is perhaps TRBD1 (6 bases). The CDR3 spans 16 residues. Germline-derived CDR1 and CDR2 are KGHSH and LQKENI. V was clipped by 3 bases and J by 4 bases, with 16 bases between them.

This clonotype was seen many times. The genes are TRBV20-1 and TRBJ2-2; TRBD1 is a possible D gene (5 bases). V was pared by 5 bases and J by 4 bases, with 17 bases between. The CDR3 runs to 15 residues. Per the germline V gene, CDR1 is DFQATT and CDR2 is SNEGSKA (reference sequence). The CDR3 DNA is TGCAGTGCTTTCAGGACATCAAGGGGCACCGGGGAGCTGTTTTTT. It specifies CSAFRTSRGTGELFF.

This clonotype was counted ten times or more. The rearrangement links TRBV28 to TRBJ1-5, with D unclear. The CDR3 extends over 16 amino acids. Germline CDR1 reads MDHEN; CDR2 reads SYDVKM. Trimming shortened V by 4 bases and J by 2 bases, and 15 bases separated the two germline ends. The chain's CDR3 is CASSWGLGGGNQPQHF. CDR3 nucleotides: TGTGCCAGCAGTTGGGGTTTAGGAGGTGGCAATCAGCCCCAGCATTTT.